The 10 T cell receptor beta chains below come from one sample, sequenced in a study of regulatory T cells in long-lasting Graves disease. This sample's time point: newly diagnosed GD, antithyroid drugs for less than 3 months. After RNA was extracted from PBMCs, the TCR library was made from it. The authors built TCR beta libraries using iRepertoire HTBI primers and Arm-PCR of CDR3 regions. TCRdb independently ran MiXCR on the multiplex PCR reads; one entry per CDR3 protein. Here the sample spans 250,000 or so distinct CDR3 sequences, 18% being singletons. These data are also associated with another study on T cells in Graves' hyperthyroidism and ophthalmopathy.

Sequenced here: peripheral blood mononuclear cells (PBMCs), sampled at new diagnosis, from a patient treated with antithyroid drugs. Receptors originate from a woman in her twenties or thirties with Graves disease.

This clonotype was seen many times. The chain carries TRBV7-8 and TRBJ1-2; TRBD1 matches 10 bases. CDR1 and CDR2 from the germline V gene are SGHVS and FQNEAQ. Trimming removed 4 bases from V and 0 bases from J; junction bases left unmatched: 8. The CDR3 spans 17 residues. The CDR3 protein is CASSWGRDRGTNYGYTF. CDR3 nucleotides: TGTGCCAGCAGCTGGGGGCGGGACAGGGGTACTAACTATGGCTACACCTTC.

The rearrangement joins TRBV3-1 to TRBJ1-6, with D possibly matching TRBD1 (5 bases). Germline V CDR1 and CDR2: LGHDT, YNNKEL (reference sequence). The V end lost 0 bases, the J end lost 10 bases, and 16 bases lay between the germline ends. The CDR3 length is 16 residues. The CDR3 DNA reads TGTGCCAGCAGCCAAGAGATTACGGGGCTCCGATCACCCCTCCACTTT. Amino acid sequence: CASSQEITGLRSPLHF.

In this sample, this clonotype turned up many times. The chain carries TRBV20-1 and TRBJ1-2; 9 nucleotides align to TRBD1. V lost 1 base, J lost 6 bases, and 3 bases stayed unmatched. CDR1 DFQATT and CDR2 SNEGSKA come from the germline V gene (reference sequence). The CDR3 spans 13 residues. CDR3 protein: CSARAGTGHGYTF. The CDR3 nucleotides are TGCAGTGCTAGAGCCGGGACAGGGCATGGCTACACCTTC.

This clonotype showed up just a few times. The chain combines TRBV19 with TRBJ1-1; 9 bases are a match to TRBD1. The CDR3 spans 14 residues. Germline V lookup: CDR1 LNHDA, CDR2 SQIVND (reference sequence). Trimming removed 6 bases from V and 4 bases from J; junction bases left unmatched: 6. The CDR3 loop reads CASRHDRGGTEAFF. CDR3 in DNA: TGTGCCAGTAGACACGACAGGGGGGGCACTGAAGCTTTCTTT.

Comments on this clonotype: Only one base separates this from a far larger clonotype, so it likely reflects a read error. The rearrangement uses TRBV3-1 and TRBJ2-5; D ambiguous. The V end lost 7 bases, the J end lost 11 bases, and 23 bases lay between the germline ends. Germline assignment: CDR1 LGHDT and CDR2 YNNKEL (reference sequence). The CDR3 has 14 residues. Written as DNA, the CDR3 is TGTGCCAGCACCCGTACGAGCTCCTACAATGAGCAGTACTTC. Amino acids: CASTRTSSYNEQYF.

A word on this clonotype: This may come from a read error, since a much larger clone is one base off. The V call is TRBV27, the J call TRBJ2-7, with 7 bases identical to TRBD1. CDR1 and CDR2 from the germline V gene are MNHEY and SMNVEV (reference sequence). The CDR3 covers 14 residues. This CDR3 is CAGSGLRGSYEQYF. In DNA, the CDR3 is TGTGCCGGCAGCGGACTCAGGGGGTCCTACGAGCAGTACTTC.

Concerning this clonotype: A read error may explain this, as a much larger clone is one base away. CDR3: CASSTHLAGGPETQFF. The DNA of the CDR3 is TGTGCCAGCAGCACCCATCTAGCGGGGGGGCCAGAGACCCAGTTCTTC. This sequence joins TRBV7-8 and TRBJ2-3, with TRBD2 matching 12 bases. The assigned J gene may be wrong: the sequence end matches TRBJ2-1 better. The V gene's germline CDR1 is SGHVS and CDR2 FQNEAQ. This CDR3 has 16 residues.

This clonotype was counted many times. The chain combines TRBV6-5 with TRBJ1-2, with no clear D. Germline V CDR1 and CDR2: MNHEY, SVGAGI. The V and J ends lost 0 bases and 2 bases respectively, with 7 bases between them. There are 14 residues in the CDR3. The CDR3 here is CASSYSGRNYGYTF. The DNA of the CDR3 is TGTGCCAGCAGTTACTCAGGCAGGAACTATGGCTACACCTTC.

Concerning this clonotype: A much more abundant neighbour one base away suggests this may be a read error. The gene calls are TRBV19 and TRBJ1-2, with unresolved D. This CDR3 has 15 residues. In germline, CDR1 is LNHDA, CDR2 SQIVND (reference sequence). The CDR3 protein is CASSIQDGTNYGHTF. Here the CDR3 DNA reads TGTGCCAGTAGTATACAGGACGGTACTAACTATGGCCACACCTTC.

Notes on this clonotype: A much larger clone lies one base from this, so it may be a read error. The chain employs TRBV24-1 and TRBJ2-3; 8 positions agree with TRBD1. This CDR3 has 15 residues. Germline values: CDR1 KGHDR, CDR2 SFDVKD. The ends lost 5 bases at V and 8 bases at J; junction bases unmatched: 11. The CDR3 reads CATSGGQGFIGTQYF. The CDR3 nucleotides read TGTGCCACCAGTGGCGGACAGGGATTTATAGGTACGCAGTATTTT.